Included here is one T cell receptor beta chain sequence, with context. Its antigen remains unidentified. TCRdb recomputed calls from the 5' RACE reads with MiXCR, one row per CDR3 protein. This sample has 90,000 to 120,000 distinct CDR3 sequences; 13% to 15% occur once, and the top ten carry 39%. V lost 4 bases to trimming and J lost 5 bases; unmatched junction nucleotides: 12. Germline values: CDR1 MNHEY, CDR2 SVGAGI. The CDR3 has 16 amino acids. This specimen comes from a study of T-cell memory formation after mild COVID-19. Study-wide findings and caveats: CD4+ clones that contracted lay mainly in CM and EM; CD8+ ones lay in EMRA.

The rearrangement uses TRBV6-5 and TRBJ2-7; TRBD2 matches 9 bases. Sample: PBMCs or a T cell subset sorted from them (not recorded which). This receptor was identified in a man aged 18 to 29 who had mild COVID-19 (a few samples of this study predate the infection). Cell type and time point are not known. CDR3 residues: CASSSRGGAGGHEQYF. The CDR3 DNA is TGTGCCAGCAGTTCCCGGGGGGGAGCGGGGGGTCACGAGCAGTACTTC.